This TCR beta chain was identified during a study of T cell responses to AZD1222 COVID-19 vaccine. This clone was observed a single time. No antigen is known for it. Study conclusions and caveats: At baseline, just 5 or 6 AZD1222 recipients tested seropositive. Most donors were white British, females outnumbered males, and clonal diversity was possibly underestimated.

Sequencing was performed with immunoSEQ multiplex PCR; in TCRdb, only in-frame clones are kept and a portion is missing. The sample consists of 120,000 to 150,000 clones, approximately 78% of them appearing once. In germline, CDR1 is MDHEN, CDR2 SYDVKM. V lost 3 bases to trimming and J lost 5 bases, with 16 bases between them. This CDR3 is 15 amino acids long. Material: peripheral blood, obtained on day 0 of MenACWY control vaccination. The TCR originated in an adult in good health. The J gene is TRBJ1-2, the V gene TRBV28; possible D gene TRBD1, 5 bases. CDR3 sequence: CASSFGTGPVYGYTF. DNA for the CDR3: TGTGCCAGCAGTTTTGGGACGGGGCCAGTTTATGGCTACACCTTC.